Below are 4 T cell receptor beta chains sequenced from a single sample in a study of blood T cell repertoires in COVID-19. This table comes from immunoSEQ multiplex PCR, and its TCRdb copy is limited to in-frame clones, with some not included. The sample lists about 110,000 clones, over 75% occurring once. Sequenced input: peripheral blood. All receptors derive from an elderly woman with active or convalescent COVID-19.

This clone was counted only a few times. The J gene is TRBJ1-1, the V gene TRBV10-2; 9 bases are a match to TRBD1. Germline V gene data show CDR1 as WSHSY and CDR2 as SAAADI. Trimming removed 6 bases from V and 0 bases from J; junction bases left unmatched: 2. The CDR3 has 14 residues. The CDR3 spells CASRWTGVNTEAFF. The CDR3 nucleotides read TGCGCCAGCAGGTGGACAGGGGTGAACACTGAAGCTTTCTTT.

The gene calls are TRBV6-5 and TRBJ2-5; the match to TRBD2 covers 7 bases. Germline assignment: CDR1 MNHEY and CDR2 SVGAGI. Trimming at V came to 8 bases and at J to 5 bases, leaving 5 bases not matched to a gene. CDR3 length equals 12 residues. CDR3 nucleotide sequence: TGTGCCAGCGGCGGGAGTAGGGAGACCCAGTACTTC. As protein: CASGGSRETQYF.

The sample holds a few counts of this clone. V and J are TRBV7-8 and TRBJ2-7; 10 bases fit TRBD1. V dropped 4 bases and J dropped 6; count of bases not matched to a gene: 9. The CDR3 totals 15 residues. CDR1 and CDR2 (germline): SGHVS, FQNEAQ. The CDR3: CASSSPTGGLGEQYF. DNA for the CDR3: TGTGCCAGCAGCTCGCCGACAGGGGGCCTGGGCGAGCAGTACTTC.

The chain carries TRBV6-5 and TRBJ2-3; TRBD1 matches 9 bases. This CDR3 has 15 amino acids. Germline-derived CDR1 and CDR2 are MNHEY and SVGAGI. The V segment lost 5 bases and the J segment 1 base; nucleotides outside the gene matches: 4. The CDR3 loop is CASSINRGRTDTQYF. Written as DNA, the CDR3 is TGTGCCAGCAGTATAAACAGGGGGCGCACAGATACGCAGTATTTT.